These 16 T cell receptor beta chains were all obtained from the same sample, sequenced in a study of patients and donors after allogeneic stem cell transplantation. Using its own MiXCR run on the RT-PCR reads, TCRdb lists one record per CDR3 protein. The sample has about a million distinct CDR3 sequences; roughly 17% are singletons. Sequencing was done on a sample of blood, either unsorted or a sorted T cell fraction (not recorded which). Every receptor here comes from a human donor who was either an allogeneic HSCT recipient or a stem cell or donor lymphocyte infusion donor (not recorded which). It is not recorded whose cells these are; they may come from a transplant donor.

This clonotype has a handful of counts. The V and J genes are TRBV4-2 and TRBJ2-5, with TRBD1 identical over 12 bases. CDR1 and CDR2 (germline): LGHNA, YNFKEQ. The CDR3 length is 17 residues. The ends lost 3 bases at V and 2 bases at J; junction bases unmatched: 7. In DNA form, the CDR3 reads TGTGCCAGCAGCCAGGGACAGGGGGCTATCCCTCAAGAGACCCAGTACTTC. Its translation: CASSQGQGAIPQETQYF.

The chain recombines TRBV5-1 with TRBJ2-7, with a tentative D call TRBD2 (5 bases). The germline V gene encodes CDR1 SGHRS and CDR2 YFSETQ. The CDR3 consists of 15 residues. V was cut by 3 bases and J by 5 bases, with 18 bases left in between. Here the CDR3 reads CASSSREGMRDEQYF. The CDR3 DNA follows: TGCGCCAGCAGCTCTCGGGAAGGGATGCGCGACGAGCAGTACTTC.

This chain connects TRBV20-1 to TRBJ1-6; the D is unclear. The CDR3 extends over 15 amino acids. V lost 1 base to trimming and J lost 4 bases, with 11 bases between them. Germline V gives CDR1 DFQATT, CDR2 SNEGSKA (reference sequence). This CDR3 is CSARGARRYNSPLHF. The CDR3 DNA sequence: TGCAGTGCTAGAGGGGCCCGCCGGTATAATTCACCCCTCCACTTT.

The chain recombines TRBV20-1 with TRBJ1-1, with 10 bases that match TRBD1. Germline CDR1 DFQATT, CDR2 SNEGSKA (reference sequence). With 0 bases clipped from V and 3 bases from J, the junction kept 4 bases outside the gene matches. CDR3 length: 15 residues. CDR3 amino acids: CSARDFGTGDTEAFF. The CDR3 DNA follows: TGCAGTGCTAGAGATTTCGGGACAGGGGACACTGAAGCTTTCTTT.

This clonotype has only a few counts. V and J are TRBV9 and TRBJ2-1; possibly TRBD1 for D (5 bases). The CDR3 has 15 residues. Trimming pared 4 bases from V and 8 bases from J, leaving 19 bases between. Germline V gene data show CDR1 as SGDLS and CDR2 as YYNGEE. CDR3 protein: CASSPDGHTWDEQFF. For the CDR3, the DNA is TGTGCCAGCAGCCCCGATGGACATACCTGGGATGAGCAGTTCTTC.

The chain couples TRBV30 to TRBJ2-1, with 8 bases fitting TRBD2. The CDR3 totals 15 residues. With V trimmed by 2 bases and J by 4 bases, 7 bases remained unmatched. Germline loops: CDR1 GTSNPN, CDR2 SVGIG (reference sequence). The CDR3 DNA reads TGTGCCTGGAGTTTACTAACTAGCGGTTACAATGAGCAGTTCTTC. Translation: CAWSLLTSGYNEQFF.

The gene calls are TRBV3-1 and TRBJ1-2, with D perhaps matching TRBD1 (5 bases). The CDR3 loop spans 16 amino acids. V shed 3 bases and J shed 4 bases, with 18 bases lying between them. Germline loops: CDR1 LGHDT, CDR2 YNNKEL (reference sequence). The CDR3 nucleotides are TGTGCCAGCAGCCAGGGTATTCAAGGGGCAGGCTATGGCTACACCTTC. Its protein is CASSQGIQGAGYGYTF.

The sample holds a few counts of this clonotype. This chain uses TRBV12-3 or TRBV12-4 with TRBJ2-1, with 7 bases aligning to TRBD2. The length of the CDR3 is 14 residues. Trimming took 7 bases from V and 9 from J; bases not matched to a gene: 12. This CDR3 reads CASNPGGTAVEQFF. The CDR3 DNA sequence: TGTGCCAGCAACCCCGGGGGGACCGCCGTTGAGCAGTTCTTC.

The rearrangement links TRBV27 to TRBJ2-5, with 10 bases lining up with TRBD1. Germline trimming cut 5 bases from V and 9 bases from J; bases unmatched to any gene: 6. Germline CDR1 and CDR2: MNHEY and SMNVEV (reference sequence). The CDR3 loop spans 13 amino acids. The CDR3 sequence: CASSKGTGEAQYF. CDR3 DNA: TGTGCCAGCAGTAAGGGGACAGGGGAGGCCCAGTACTTC.

The chain is built from TRBV5-1 and TRBJ1-1; D call uncertain. The CDR3 has 15 residues. V shed 5 bases and J shed 4 bases, with 18 bases lying between them. From germline, CDR1 is SGHRS and CDR2 YFSETQ. CDR3 sequence reads: CASRGERLSFTEAFF. The CDR3 coding sequence is TGCGCCAGCAGGGGAGAGCGTCTTTCCTTCACTGAAGCTTTCTTT.

This clonotype was picked up many times. V is TRBV5-1 and J is TRBJ1-1, with D possibly being TRBD1 (5 bases). CDR1 SGHRS and CDR2 YFSETQ come from the germline V gene. With 1 base removed from V and 6 bases from J, the gap between germline ends came to 13 bases. The CDR3 loop spans 14 amino acids. CDR3 in DNA: TGCGCCAGCAGCTTGTCGGTGCGGGGGTCTGAAGCTTTCTTT. As protein: CASSLSVRGSEAFF.

This clonotype was seen a few times. In DNA, the CDR3 is TGCAGTGCTGGCAGGACTAGCGGGACGTTTGAGCAGTACTTC. Translating gives CSAGRTSGTFEQYF. V gene TRBV20-1 combines with J gene TRBJ2-7, with 12 bases matching TRBD2. V lost 5 bases to trimming and J lost 7 bases; unmatched junction nucleotides: 9. The CDR3 spans 14 residues. The germline CDR1 and CDR2 sequences are DFQATT and SNEGSKA (reference sequence).

This clonotype was seen a handful of times. The chain employs TRBV3-1 and TRBJ2-5, with TRBD2 identical over 11 bases. J gave up 5 bases and V 4 bases, and 9 bases lay outside the gene matches. Germline loops: CDR1 LGHDT, CDR2 YNNKEL (reference sequence). The CDR3 is 16 residues long. The CDR3 loop is CASSRLAGTNEETQYF. The CDR3 nucleotides read TGTGCCAGCAGCCGACTAGCGGGGACCAATGAGGAGACCCAGTACTTC.

The chain joins TRBV20-1 to TRBJ2-1; tentatively, D is TRBD1 (5 bases). The germline gives CDR1 DFQATT, CDR2 SNEGSKA (reference sequence). CDR3 length equals 11 residues. V was shortened by 3 bases and J by 10 bases, with 10 bases between the two germline ends. CDR3 nucleotide sequence: TGCAGTGCTAGGGACATTGCGGAGCAGTTCTTC. It translates to CSARDIAEQFF.

The J gene is TRBJ1-1, the V gene TRBV12-3 or TRBV12-4; 7 bases are a match to TRBD1. Trimming took 10 bases from V and 1 from J; bases not matched to a gene: 12. The CDR3 spans 15 residues. CDR3 sequence (DNA): TGTGCCATCGGGGGACCGGGACAGCAGAACACTGAAGCTTTCTTT. It specifies CAIGGPGQQNTEAFF.

This clonotype turned up a few times. The chain recombines TRBV15 with TRBJ1-2, with a weak D call TRBD1 (5 bases). Germline V gene lookup returns CDR1 LNHNV and CDR2 YYDKDF (reference sequence). V lost 0 bases and J 2 bases, leaving 10 bases between the germline ends. This CDR3 is built from 15 residues. This chain's CDR3 is CATSRDLEGNYGYTF. In DNA, the CDR3 is TGTGCCACCAGCAGAGATCTGGAGGGGAACTATGGCTACACCTTC.